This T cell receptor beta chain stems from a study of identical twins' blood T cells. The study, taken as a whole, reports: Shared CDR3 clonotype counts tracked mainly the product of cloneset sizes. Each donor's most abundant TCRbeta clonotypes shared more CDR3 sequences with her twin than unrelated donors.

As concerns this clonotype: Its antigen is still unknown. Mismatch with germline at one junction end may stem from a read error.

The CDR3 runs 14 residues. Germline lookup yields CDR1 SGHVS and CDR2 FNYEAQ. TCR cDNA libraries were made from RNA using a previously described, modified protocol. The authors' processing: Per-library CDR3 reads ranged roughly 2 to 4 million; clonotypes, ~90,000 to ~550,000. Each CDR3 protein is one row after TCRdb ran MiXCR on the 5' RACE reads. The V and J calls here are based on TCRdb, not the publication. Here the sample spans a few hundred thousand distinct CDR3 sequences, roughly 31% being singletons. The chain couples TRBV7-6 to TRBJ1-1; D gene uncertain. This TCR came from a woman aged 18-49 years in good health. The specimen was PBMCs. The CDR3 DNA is TGTGTCAGCAGCTTGCGTCCGGGGAAGGCTGAGGCTTTCTTT. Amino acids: CVSSLRPGKAEAFF.